This T cell receptor (beta chain) was recorded in a study of technical replicates of blood from a handful of donors. Generated by immunoSEQ multiplex PCR, the TCRdb table keeps only in-frame clones and is missing some. The table shows roughly 50,000 clones, with more than 90% occurring only once. Source material: PBMCs. The origin of this receptor is a human donor in good health. Some clones in this sample may be carry-over from other donors' samples.

CDR3 protein: CASSQETGGFTGELFF. The CDR3 nucleotides read TGCGCCAGCAGCCAAGAAACAGGGGGTTTTACCGGGGAGCTGTTTTTT. This sequence joins TRBV4-3 and TRBJ2-2, with TRBD1 matching 8 bases. V lost 0 bases to trimming and J lost 5 bases; unmatched junction nucleotides: 5. The CDR3 sequence is 16 residues long. Germline CDR1 reads LGHNA; CDR2 reads YSLEER.